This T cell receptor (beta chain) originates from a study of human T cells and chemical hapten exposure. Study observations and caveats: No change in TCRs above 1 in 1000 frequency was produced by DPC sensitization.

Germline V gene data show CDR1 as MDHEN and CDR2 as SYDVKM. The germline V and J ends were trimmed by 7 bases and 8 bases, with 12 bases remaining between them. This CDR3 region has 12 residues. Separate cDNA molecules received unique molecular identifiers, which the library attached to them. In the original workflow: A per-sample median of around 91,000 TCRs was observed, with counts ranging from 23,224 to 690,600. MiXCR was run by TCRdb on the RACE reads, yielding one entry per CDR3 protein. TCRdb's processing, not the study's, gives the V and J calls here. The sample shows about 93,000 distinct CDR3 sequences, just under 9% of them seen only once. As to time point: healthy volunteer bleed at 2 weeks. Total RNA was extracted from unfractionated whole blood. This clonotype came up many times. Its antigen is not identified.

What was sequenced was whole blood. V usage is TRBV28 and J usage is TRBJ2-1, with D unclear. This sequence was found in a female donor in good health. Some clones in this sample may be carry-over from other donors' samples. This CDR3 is CASTPPGHEQFF. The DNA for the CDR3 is TGTGCCAGCACCCCCCCCGGGCATGAGCAGTTCTTC.